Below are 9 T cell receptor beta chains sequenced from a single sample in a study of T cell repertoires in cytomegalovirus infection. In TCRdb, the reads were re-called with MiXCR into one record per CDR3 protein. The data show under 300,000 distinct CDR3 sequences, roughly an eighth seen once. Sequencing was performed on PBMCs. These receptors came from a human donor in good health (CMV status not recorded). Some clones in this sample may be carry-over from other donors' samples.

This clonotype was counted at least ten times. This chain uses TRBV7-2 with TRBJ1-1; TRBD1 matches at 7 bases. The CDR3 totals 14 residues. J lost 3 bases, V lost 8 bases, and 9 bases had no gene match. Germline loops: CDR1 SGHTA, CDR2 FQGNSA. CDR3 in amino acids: CASSFAGGYTEAFF. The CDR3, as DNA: TGTGCCAGCTCGTTTGCAGGGGGTTACACTGAAGCTTTCTTT.

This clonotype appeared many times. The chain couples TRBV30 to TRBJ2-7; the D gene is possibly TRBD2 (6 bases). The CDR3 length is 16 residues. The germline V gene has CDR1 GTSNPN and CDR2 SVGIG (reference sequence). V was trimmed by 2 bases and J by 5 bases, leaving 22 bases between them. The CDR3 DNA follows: TGTGCCTGGAGTTATCTCGGGAGTCGCCGGGTGAACGAGCAGTACTTC. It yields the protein CAWSYLGSRRVNEQYF. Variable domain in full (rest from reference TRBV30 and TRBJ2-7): SQTIHQWPATLVQPVGSPLSLECTVEGTSNPNLYWYRQAAGRGLQLLFYSVGIGQISSEVPQNLSASRPQDRQFILSSKKLLLSDSGFYLCAWSYLGSRRVNEQYFGPGTRLTVT.

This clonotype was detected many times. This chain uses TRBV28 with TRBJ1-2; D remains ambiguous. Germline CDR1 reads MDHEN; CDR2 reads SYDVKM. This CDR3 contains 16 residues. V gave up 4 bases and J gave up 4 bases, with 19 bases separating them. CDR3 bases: TGTGCCAGCAGTTCCACCCTATTTAGGACCCCCTATGGCTACACCTTC. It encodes CASSSTLFRTPYGYTF.

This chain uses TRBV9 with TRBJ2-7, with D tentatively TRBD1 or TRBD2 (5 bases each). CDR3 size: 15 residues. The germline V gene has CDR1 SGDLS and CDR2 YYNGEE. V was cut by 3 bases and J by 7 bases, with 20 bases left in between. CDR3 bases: TGTGCCAGCAGCGGGGACGGGGCAGCTTTTGTAGAGCAGTACTTC. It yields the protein CASSGDGAAFVEQYF.

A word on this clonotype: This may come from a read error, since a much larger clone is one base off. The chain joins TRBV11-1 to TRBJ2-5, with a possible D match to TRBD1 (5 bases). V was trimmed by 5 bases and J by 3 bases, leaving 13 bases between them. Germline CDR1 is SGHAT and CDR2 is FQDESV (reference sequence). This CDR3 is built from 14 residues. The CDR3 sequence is CASSLGVTKETQYF. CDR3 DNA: TGTGCCAGCAGCCTAGGGGTGACCAAAGAGACCCAGTACTTC.

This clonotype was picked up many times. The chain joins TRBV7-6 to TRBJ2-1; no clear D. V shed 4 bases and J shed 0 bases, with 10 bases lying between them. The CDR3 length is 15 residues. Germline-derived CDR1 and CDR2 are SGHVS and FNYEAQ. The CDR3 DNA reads TGTGCCAGCAGCTCGACCCTTAGCTCCTACAATGAGCAGTTCTTC. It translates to CASSSTLSSYNEQFF.

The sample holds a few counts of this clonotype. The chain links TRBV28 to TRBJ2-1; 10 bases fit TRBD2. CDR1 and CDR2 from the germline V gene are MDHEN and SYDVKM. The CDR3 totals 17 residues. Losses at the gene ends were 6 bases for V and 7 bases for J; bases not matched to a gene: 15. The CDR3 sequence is CASSISGLAVQRNEQFF. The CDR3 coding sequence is TGTGCCAGCAGCATAAGCGGACTAGCGGTACAGAGGAATGAGCAGTTCTTC. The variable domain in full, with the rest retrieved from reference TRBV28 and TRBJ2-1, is DVKVTQSSRYLVKRTGEKVFLECVQDMDHENMFWYRQDPGLGLRLIYFSYDVKMKEKGDIPEGYSVSREKKERFSLILESASTNQTSMYLCASSISGLAVQRNEQFFGPGTRLTVL.

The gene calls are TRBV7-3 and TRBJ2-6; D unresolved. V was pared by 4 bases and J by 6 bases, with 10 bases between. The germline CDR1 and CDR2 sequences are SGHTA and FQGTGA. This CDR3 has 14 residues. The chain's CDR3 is CASSSSTVANVLTF. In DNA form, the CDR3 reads TGTGCCAGCAGCTCATCCACCGTGGCCAACGTCCTGACTTTC.

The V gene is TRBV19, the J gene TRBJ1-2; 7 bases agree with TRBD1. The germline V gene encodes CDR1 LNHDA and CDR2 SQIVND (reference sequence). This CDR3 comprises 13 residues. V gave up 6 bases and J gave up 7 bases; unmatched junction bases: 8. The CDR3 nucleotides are TGTGCCAGTAGAACAGGGGAAGGCCGTGGCTACACCTTC. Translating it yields CASRTGEGRGYTF.